A selection of T cell receptor beta chains follows, all from one sample in a study of graft-versus-host responses after intestinal transplantation. These receptors have no identified antigens. Produced via immunoSEQ multiplex PCR; TCRdb's table is partial and in-frame only. The table has about 51,000 clones, roughly 90% seen once. The sequenced sample was unstimulated CD4+ T cells sorted from spleen or lymph node cells, obtained before transplant. The receptors here all came from a human donor who was the organ donor for an intestinal transplant. Each CDR3 is given with its conserved first and last residue. The order of the fields is V gene, CDR3 protein.

TRBV19,CASGTGVTYEQYF
TRBV5-1,CASTGTGRGGELFF
TRBV15,CATSRDRGQETQYF
TRBV7-2,CASSSPSSDPYEQYF
TRBV5-1,CASSLDRVVLSEQYF
TRBV6-6,CASSYSIGETQYF
TRBV5-4,CASSPRQGWGETQYF
TRBV7-2,CASSLAEKRRGGYTF
TRBV2,CASSVTSGSEQYF
TRBV5-4,CASSPPGGTYGYTF
TRBV7-3,CASSLRPTGVGYTF
TRBV11-2,CASSLGGGEQYF
TRBV28,CASSLRRGSYEQYF
TRBV28,CASSPAGVSGYEQYF
TRBV5-1,CASSLEARTSNEQYF
TRBV6-5,CASSYQLADQETQYF
TRBV28,CASSSISGGIRKQYF
TRBV5-1,CASSSGVGGMNTEAFF
TRBV19,CASSTGGALKEKLFF
TRBV28,CASSFTQASNTGELFF
TRBV27,CASSLRDSGYEQYF
TRBV7-3,CASSWTSGSTDTQYF
TRBV7-8,CASSLVAVSTDTQYF
TRBV7-6,CASSLGQEGEQFF
TRBV19,CASSTLPRGGRVYEQYF
TRBV29-1,CSVATGGGTQYF
TRBV6-5,CASRPDRGSYNEQFF
TRBV18,CASSPISPNEQYF
TRBV6-5,CASSVTGSGEQFF
TRBV7-8,CASSLARGRFVGELFF
TRBV28,CASSPTGYYGYTF
TRBV28,CASSLYSGLMGNEQFF
TRBV27,CASPHGDRDSNQPQHF
TRBV7-8,CASSSRRLAGRDEQYF
TRBV6-6,CASSYRRQAEAFF
TRBV30,CAWTAGGNTGELFF
TRBV19,CASSTGLAGGLYEQYF
TRBV7-9,CASSLLAGAGELFF
TRBV6-5,CASSLGQPYEQYF
TRBV5-1,CASSLFGRVADTQYF
TRBV29-1,CSPSGLGGYTF
TRBV10-3,CAISDNNQPQHF
TRBV5-6,CASSPLDRFDGYTF
TRBV28,CASSLVRGGPSYDAFF
TRBV20-1,CSATTAYEQYF
TRBV15,CATSRDRGDQPQHF
TRBV29-1,CSAAGDSKNEKLFF
TRBV6-5,CASRLDRVDNEQFF